This T cell receptor beta chain was sequenced for a study of tumor-infiltrating lymphocytes in primary liver carcinoma. Study context: Surgeons treated the primary liver carcinoma of the patients by surgical resection.

Findings of the study overall: Significantly greater top-250-clone fractions characterized tumors relative to blood (p = 0.039).

Unsorted whole blood yielded blood RNA, and germline DNA was extracted as well. From around 520 ng of total RNA, TCR beta-specific cDNA was reverse-transcribed using a constant-region primer. The TCR beta library was amplified through three nested multiplex PCR rounds in a modified ARM-PCR procedure. The first two PCR rounds used TRBV1-TRBV30 primers with a Cbeta primer, roughly 10 cycles each. TCRdb called the multiplex PCR reads again in MiXCR, with one record for every CDR3 protein. The table lists some 200,000 distinct CDR3 sequences, less than 75% of them singletons. V shed 6 bases and J shed 7 bases, with 22 bases lying between them. Germline lookup yields CDR1 SQVTM and CDR2 ANQGSEA. The CDR3 covers 15 residues. This clonotype came up once. Its target is not known.

This TCR was sampled from a woman aged 55-69 years with primary liver carcinoma and hepatitis B virus infection. The sequenced sample was peripheral blood. This chain connects TRBV29-1 to TRBJ2-4; possible D gene TRBD1, 6 bases. CDR3 residues: CSVAEGGSGLNIQYF. The DNA for the CDR3 is TGCAGCGTCGCTGAAGGGGGATCGGGTCTTAACATTCAGTACTTC. The full variable domain, its missing parts supplied by reference TRBV29-1 and TRBJ2-4, is SAVISQKPSRDICQRGTSLTIQCQVDSQVTMMFWYRQQPGQSLTLIATANQGSEATYESGFVIDKFPISRPNLTFSTLTVSNMSPEDSSIYLCSVAEGGSGLNIQYFGAGTRLSVL.